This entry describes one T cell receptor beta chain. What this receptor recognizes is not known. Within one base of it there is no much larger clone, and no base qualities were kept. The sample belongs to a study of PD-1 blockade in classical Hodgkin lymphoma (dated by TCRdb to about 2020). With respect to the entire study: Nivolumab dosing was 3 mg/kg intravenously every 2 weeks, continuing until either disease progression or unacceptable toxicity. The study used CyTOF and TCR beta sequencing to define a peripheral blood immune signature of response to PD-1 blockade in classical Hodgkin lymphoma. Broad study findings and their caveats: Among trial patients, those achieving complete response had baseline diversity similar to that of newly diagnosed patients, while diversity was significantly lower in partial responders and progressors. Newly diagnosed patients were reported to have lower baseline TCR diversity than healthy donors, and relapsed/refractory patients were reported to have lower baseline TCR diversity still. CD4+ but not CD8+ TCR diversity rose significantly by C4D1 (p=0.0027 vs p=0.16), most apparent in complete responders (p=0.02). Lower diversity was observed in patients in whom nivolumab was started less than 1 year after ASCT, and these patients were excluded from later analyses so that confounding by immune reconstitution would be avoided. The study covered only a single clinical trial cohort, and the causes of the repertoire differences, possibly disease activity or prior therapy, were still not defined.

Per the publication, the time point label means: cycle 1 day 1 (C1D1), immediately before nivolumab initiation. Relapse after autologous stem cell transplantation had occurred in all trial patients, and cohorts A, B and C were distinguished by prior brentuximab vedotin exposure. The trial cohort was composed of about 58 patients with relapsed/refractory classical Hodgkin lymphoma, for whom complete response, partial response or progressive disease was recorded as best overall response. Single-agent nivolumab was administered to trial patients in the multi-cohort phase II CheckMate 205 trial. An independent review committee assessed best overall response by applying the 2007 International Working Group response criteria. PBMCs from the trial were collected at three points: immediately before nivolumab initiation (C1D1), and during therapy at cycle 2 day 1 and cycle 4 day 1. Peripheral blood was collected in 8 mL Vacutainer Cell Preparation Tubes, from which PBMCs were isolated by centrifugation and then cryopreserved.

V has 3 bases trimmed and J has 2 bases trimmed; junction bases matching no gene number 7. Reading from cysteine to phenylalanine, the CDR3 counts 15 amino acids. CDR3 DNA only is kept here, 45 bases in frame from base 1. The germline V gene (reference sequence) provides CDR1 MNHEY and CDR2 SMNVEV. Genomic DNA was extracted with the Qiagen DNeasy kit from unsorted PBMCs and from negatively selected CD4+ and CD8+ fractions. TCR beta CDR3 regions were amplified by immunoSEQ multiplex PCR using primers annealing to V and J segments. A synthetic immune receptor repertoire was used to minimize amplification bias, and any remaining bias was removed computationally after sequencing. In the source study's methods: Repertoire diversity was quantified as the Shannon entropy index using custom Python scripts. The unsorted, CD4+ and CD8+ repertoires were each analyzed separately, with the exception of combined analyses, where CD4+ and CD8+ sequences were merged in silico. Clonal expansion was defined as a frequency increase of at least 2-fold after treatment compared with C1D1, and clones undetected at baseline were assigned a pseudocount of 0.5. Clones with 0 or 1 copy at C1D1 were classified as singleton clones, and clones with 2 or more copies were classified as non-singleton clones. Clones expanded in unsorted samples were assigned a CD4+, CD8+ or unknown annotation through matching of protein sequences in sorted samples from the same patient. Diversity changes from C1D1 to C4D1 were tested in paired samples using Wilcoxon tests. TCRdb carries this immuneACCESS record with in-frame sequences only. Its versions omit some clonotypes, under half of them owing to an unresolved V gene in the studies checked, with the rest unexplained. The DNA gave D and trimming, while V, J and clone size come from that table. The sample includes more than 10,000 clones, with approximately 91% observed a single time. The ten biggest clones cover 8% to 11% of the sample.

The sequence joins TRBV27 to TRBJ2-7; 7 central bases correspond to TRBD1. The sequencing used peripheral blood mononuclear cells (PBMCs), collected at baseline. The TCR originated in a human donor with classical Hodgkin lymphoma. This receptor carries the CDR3 CASSFDRVVPYEQYF. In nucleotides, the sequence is TGTGCCAGCAGTTTTGACAGGGTGGTGCCCTACGAGCAGTACTTC.